The clone carrying this TCR beta chain was counted a few times. This specimen comes from a study of identical twins. Template switching introduced a universal primer site, and the cDNA bore unique molecular identifiers. TCRdb re-called the 5' RACE reads with MiXCR, one entry per CDR3 protein. The sample shows approximately 680,000 distinct CDR3 sequences, about 7% of them seen only once. These data were also reused for a study on yellow fever vaccine responses in identical twins.

Sample: PBMCs. This TCR was recovered from a woman aged 18 to 35 in good health.

The CDR3: CASIAGPSSYNEQFF. CDR3 in DNA: TGCGCCAGCATAGCGGGACCGAGCTCCTACAATGAGCAGTTCTTC. The V gene is TRBV5-1, the J gene TRBJ2-1; 8 nucleotides agree with TRBD2. The CDR3 has 15 residues. CDR1 and CDR2 (germline): SGHRS, YFSETQ. The J segment lost 0 bases and the V segment lost 6 bases, leaving 5 bases of the junction unmatched.